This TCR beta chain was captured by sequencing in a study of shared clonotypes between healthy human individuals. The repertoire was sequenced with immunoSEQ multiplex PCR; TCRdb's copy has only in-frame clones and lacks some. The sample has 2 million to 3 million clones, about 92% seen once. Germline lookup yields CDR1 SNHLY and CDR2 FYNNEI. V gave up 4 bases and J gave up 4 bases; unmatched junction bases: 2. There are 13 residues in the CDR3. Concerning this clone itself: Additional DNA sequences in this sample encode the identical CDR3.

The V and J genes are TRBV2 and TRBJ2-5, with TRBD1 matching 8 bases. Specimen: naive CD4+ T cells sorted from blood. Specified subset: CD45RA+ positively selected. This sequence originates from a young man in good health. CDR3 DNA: TGTGCCAGCAGTGTACAGGGGGGAGAGACCCAGTACTTC. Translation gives CASSVQGGETQYF.